This TCR beta chain was captured in a study of blood T cells in healthy people across ages (dated by TCRdb to the mid-2010s). About the full investigation: Template switching captured roughly one uniquely barcoded TCR beta cDNA molecule per two T cells in model experiments. Donors were grouped into four age groups: young (average about 15 years), middle-aged (39), aged (around 62) and long-lived (approximately 75). The study analyzed two additional independent replicas of 1 million unique cDNA reads from the same blood draw for two donors, one aged 18 to 29 and one aged 80 or older. The study measured age-related changes in TCR beta repertoire diversity using deep sequencing normalized with unique cDNA molecular identifiers. To avoid experimental bias, donors of different ages were randomly spread across the sequencing lanes.

Comments on this clonotype: The antigen this receptor binds is unknown. The input lacks base qualities; no much larger clone sits a single base away.

Here is what the overall study found, with its caveats: As age increased, observed TCR beta diversity per million T cells dropped in a roughly linear way, and a significant reduction was already evident by age about 40. Observed TCR beta diversity correlated strongly with the percentage of naive T cells measured by flow cytometry. Bulk unsorted PBMC profiling prevented conclusive comparison of naive and antigen-experienced compartments. Compared with the aged group, the long-lived group had more naive CD4+ T cells, fewer expanded clones and increased TCR diversity, suggesting age selection. Estimates of total diversity based on one million sequenced T cells were regarded as lower bounds and as underestimates. Because the CMV infection status of the donors was unknown, age-related changes in expanded clonotypes may potentially have been confounded.

Library creation used 5' RACE. The data were produced on an Illumina HiSeq 2500. A second 7 to 11 cycle PCR used a sample-barcoded 5' primer and a J-beta primer mix. Each TCR beta cDNA molecule received a unique molecular identifier from a template-switch 5' adaptor carrying 12 random nucleotides. Each sample yielded at least 2.5 million CDR3-containing paired-end reads. The Mint cDNA synthesis kit, primed by a TRBC-specific oligonucleotide, was used to synthesize first-strand cDNA from all RNA. After uracil-DNA glycosylase treatment, a first 18-cycle PCR used universal primers M1SS and BC2_uni_R on all cDNA. The paper's data handling went like this. Each sample was normalized by randomly selecting 1 million high-quality reads, each carrying a distinct molecular identifier. Instead of being binned into consensus sequences, reads with shared molecular identifiers were discarded. CDR3 identification, clonotype clustering and error correction used MiTCR with a Q25 quality threshold and the strictest error-elimination algorithm. A nonparametric unseen species model with Euler transformation was used to estimate a lower bound on total TCR beta diversity. TCRdb reran the public reads through fastp at Q25 and MiXCR, keeping productive beta chains. Identical CDR3 proteins give one entry, which carries the most common genes and DNA. Here the V and J calls rest on TCRdb's processing, not on the authors' analysis. Present in this sample are 1.5 million to 2 million distinct CDR3 sequences, 28% of which were seen just once. Over 7% of the sample is held by the ten biggest clonotypes.

The donors were 40 or so Caucasian individuals from Russia, aged roughly 6 to 100 years, who were systemically healthy. Each donor gave ten milliliters of peripheral blood, drawn into EDTA-treated Vacutainer tubes. Ficoll-Paque density-gradient centrifugation was used to isolate PBMCs, with at least 6 million obtained per sample. Total RNA, at least 5 micrograms per sample, was extracted from PBMCs with Trizol reagent. The percentages of naive CD45RAhigh/CD27high T cells were determined by flow cytometry on a PBMC aliquot from every donor. The sequence was collected from a young woman in good health. The sample taken for sequencing was blood.

In nucleotide form, the sequence is TGTGCCAGCAGCTTTTCCGGGACAGCGAACAATGAGCAGTTCTTC. This sequence encodes CASSFSGTANNEQFF. The sequence is built from TRBV7-2 and TRBJ2-1; TRBD1 matches 7 bases in the middle. V and J are trimmed by 3 bases and 5 bases, and the gene matches miss 7 bases of the junction. The CDR3 starts with the cysteine, ends with the phenylalanine, and has 15 residues. Only the CDR3 DNA stays, 45 bases, in frame from base 1. From a lookup of the germline V gene, CDR1 and CDR2 are SGHTA and FQGNSA.